Here is one T cell receptor (beta chain) with its context. Trimming took 2 bases from V and 4 from J, leaving 7 bases between them. From germline, CDR1 is SGHRS and CDR2 YFSETQ. There are 12 residues in the CDR3. Authors' methods: Reference gene primer amplification in the assay estimated nucleated cell counts. Data came from immunoSEQ multiplex PCR; TCRdb stores just in-frame clones and leaves some out. The DNA was the basis for D and trimming; V, J and clone size are from that table. The sample holds fewer than 100,000 clones, around 75% seen once. This entry comes from a study of blood T cell repertoires in COVID-19. The wider study: COVID-19 samples collected from the United States, Italy and Spain covered acute and convalescent phases. Sources were T cells, B-cell-depleted T cells, or PBMCs; the material itself was cDNA or gDNA.

The sample taken for sequencing was peripheral blood. The chain employs TRBV5-1 and TRBJ2-7; D perhaps matches TRBD1 (5 bases). This TCR came from a human donor in a cohort sampled during active COVID-19. In DNA, the CDR3 is TGCGCCAGCAGCTTTGGGGCTTACGAGCAGTACTTC. Translation: CASSFGAYEQYF. The full variable domain, completed using reference TRBV5-1 and TRBJ2-7, is KAGVTQTPRYLIKTRGQQVTLSCSPISGHRSVSWYQQTPGQGLQFLFEYFSETQRNKGNFPGRFSGRQFSNSRSEMNVSTLELGDSALYLCASSFGAYEQYFGPGTRLTVT.